These T cell receptor beta chains were read from a single sample in a study of T cells in localized non-small cell lung cancer. Measured with immunoSEQ multiplex PCR; TCRdb has only the in-frame clones, and not every one. The sample contains about 40,000 clones, roughly 86% of which appear only once. The specimen was peripheral blood, collected before any cancer treatment. The receptors originated from a man aged 40 to 70 with stage I lung adenocarcinoma. CDR3s include the opening cysteine and the closing phenylalanine or tryptophan. The D gene is left open where the match is weak. Rows may omit the clone size; those that give it use once, few, many or a size class.

17,TRBD2,TRBV10-3,NA,TRBJ2-3,TGTGCCATCAGTGAGTCGCAGAGCGGGAGTAGCACAGATACGCAGTATTTT,CAISESQSGSSTDTQYF
15,NA,TRBV5-4,NA,TRBJ2-1,TGTGCCAGCGTTGACGGGGCTGAGTCCTACAATGAGCAGTTCTTC,CASVDGAESYNEQFF
13,NA,TRBV28,NA,TRBJ1-5,TGTGCCAGCAGGCTAACAGGGATAGGGCCCCAGCATTTT,CASRLTGIGPQHF
16,TRBD2,TRBV9,NA,TRBJ2-7,TGTGCCAGCAGCCCTATGACTAGCGGGATACCCTACGAGCAGTACTTC,CASSPMTSGIPYEQYF
13,TRBD1,TRBV27,NA,TRBJ2-5,TGTGCCAGCAGGACAGGGGGCCGAGAGACCCAGTACTTC,CASRTGGRETQYF
16,NA,TRBV7-9,NA,TRBJ2-7,TGTGCCAGCAGCGCACACGGGACAAGGAGCTCCTACGAGCAGTACTTC,CASSAHGTRSSYEQYF
17,NA,TRBV7-9,NA,TRBJ2-1,TGTGCCAGCAGCGGACGGATCTCCCGAGGGGACTACAATGAGCAGTTCTTC,CASSGRISRGDYNEQFF
11,NA,TRBV5-6,NA,TRBJ2-1,TGTGCCAGCAGCTTGGCTAACGAGCAGTTCTTC,CASSLANEQFF
14,TRBD1,TRBV5-1,NA,TRBJ2-3,TGCGCCAGCAGCTTCGGACAGGGCGGGGATACGCAGTATTTT,CASSFGQGGDTQYF
16,TRBD2,TRBV7-2,NA,TRBJ2-2,TGTGCCAGCACCAAGTCCGGGACTAGTATCACCGGGGAGCTGTTTTTT,CASTKSGTSITGELFF
15,NA,TRBV7-2,NA,TRBJ2-3,TGTGCCAGCAGCTTAGACGGGAGAGGAGGAGATACGCAGTATTTT,CASSLDGRGGDTQYF
15,TRBD1,TRBV2,NA,TRBJ1-2,TGTGCCAGCAGGCCCGGACAGGGGTCTAACTATGGCTACACCTTC,CASRPGQGSNYGYTF
15,TRBD1,TRBV7-9,NA,TRBJ1-6,TGTGCCAGCAGCTTAAACAGGGGGACCAATTCACCCCTCCACTTT,CASSLNRGTNSPLHF
14,NA,TRBV28,once,TRBJ1-2,TGTGCCAGCAGTTTAGAGGGTCCTAACTATGGCTACACCTTC,CASSLEGPNYGYTF
12,NA,TRBV30,few,TRBJ1-1,TGTGCCTGGAGTGGTGGAGACACTGAAGCTTTCTTT,CAWSGGDTEAFF
16,TRBD1,TRBV19,NA,TRBJ1-1,TGTGCCAGTAGTATACGGACAGGGTGGGGAAACACTGAAGCTTTCTTT,CASSIRTGWGNTEAFF
14,NA,TRBV27,NA,TRBJ2-7,TGTGCCAGCAGTTTAGGGGAATATACCTACGAGCAGTACTTC,CASSLGEYTYEQYF
14,NA,TRBV28,once,TRBJ1-2,TGTGCCAGCAGTTTGGCAGGACAAAACTATGGCTACACCTTC,CASSLAGQNYGYTF
17,TRBD2,TRBV7-3,once,TRBJ2-7,TGTGCCAGCAGCTCTTCTAGCGGGTCTCCACGATTGCCCGAGCAGTACTTC,CASSSSSGSPRLPEQYF
15,NA,TRBV27,few,TRBJ2-3,TGTGCCAGCAGTCTCTGGGGGGAACCCACAGATACGCAGTATTTT,CASSLWGEPTDTQYF
15,NA,TRBV5-4,once,TRBJ2-2,TGTGCCAGCAGCTTGGGTAGCCCGAACACCGGGGAGCTGTTTTTT,CASSLGSPNTGELFF
14,NA,TRBV7-9,NA,TRBJ1-1,TGTGCCAGCAGCTTAGAAGCCGGGAACACTGAAGCTTTCTTT,CASSLEAGNTEAFF
15,TRBD2,TRBV15,NA,TRBJ2-7,TGTGCCACCAGCAGAGACCTAGCGGGAGGAAACGAGCAGTACTTC,CATSRDLAGGNEQYF
13,NA,TRBV6-6,NA,TRBJ1-5,TGTGCCAGCAGTTACGGCGCCAATCAGCCCCAGCATTTT,CASSYGANQPQHF
13,NA,TRBV29-1,once,TRBJ1-1,TGCAGCGCCCGAACGGGATTGAACACTGAAGCTTTCTTT,CSARTGLNTEAFF
15,TRBD2,TRBV4-2,NA,TRBJ2-1,TGTGCCAGCAGCCAAACTAGCGGGAGCTACAATGAGCAGTTCTTC,CASSQTSGSYNEQFF
17,TRBD2,TRBV6-1,NA,TRBJ2-3,TGTGCCAGCAGTGCTAGCGGGAGAGCAATAATCACAGATACGCAGTATTTT,CASSASGRAIITDTQYF
16,NA,TRBV5-1,NA,TRBJ2-1,TGCGCCAGCAGCTTTGGCGCCGGGGCGGGTCTCTATGAGCAGTTCTTC,CASSFGAGAGLYEQFF
13,TRBD2,TRBV2,few,TRBJ2-7,TGTGCCAGCAGAGGAAGCGGGAGGTACGAGCAGTACTTC,CASRGSGRYEQYF
16,NA,TRBV4-1,NA,TRBJ1-5,TGCGCCAGCAGCCAACCTAGGGAGGGCCCAAATCAGCCCCAGCATTTT,CASSQPREGPNQPQHF
12,NA,TRBV7-9,NA,TRBJ1-1,TGTGCCAGCAGCCCCCACCGGGGTGAAGCTTTCTTT,CASSPHRGEAFF
14,NA,TRBV19,NA,TRBJ1-5,TGTGCCAGTAGTATAGTCCCCGACAATCAGCCCCAGCATTTT,CASSIVPDNQPQHF
16,NA,TRBV23-1,NA,TRBJ1-2,TGCGCCAGCAGTCATGTTAGAGGACGGACACGCTATGGCTACACCTTC,CASSHVRGRTRYGYTF